Shown below are 26 T cell receptor beta chains from a single sample sequenced in a study of cytomegalovirus exposure and HLA in healthy donors. The PCR employed 60 Vbeta primers together with 13 Jbeta primers. Generated by immunoSEQ multiplex PCR, the TCRdb table keeps only in-frame clones and is missing some. The sample consists of 100,000 to 150,000 clones, 80% of them appearing once. What was sequenced was PBMCs. All receptors come from a middle-aged man in good health and CMV-seronegative.

This clone has only one observation. The chain employs TRBV5-1 and TRBJ2-5; perhaps TRBD2 as D (6 bases). There are 14 residues in the CDR3. V lost 7 bases, J lost 5 bases, and 18 bases lay in between. Germline loops: CDR1 SGHRS, CDR2 YFSETQ. CDR3 loop: CASSHGRDGETQYF. For the CDR3, the DNA is TGCGCCAGCTCCCATGGGCGGGATGGGGAGACCCAGTACTTC.

This clone was detected only a few times. The V call is TRBV5-1, the J call TRBJ1-4, with 9 bases aligning to TRBD1. Germline V gene data show CDR1 as SGHRS and CDR2 as YFSETQ. J was trimmed by 5 bases and V by 7 bases; bases with no gene match: 6. The CDR3 loop spans 14 amino acids. The CDR3 region has the DNA TGCGCCAGCCGAGGGGACAGGGAGAATGAAAAACTGTTTTTT. Its translation is CASRGDRENEKLFF.

This clone was seen a handful of times. The genes are TRBV28 and TRBJ2-2; 9 nucleotides agree with TRBD1. CDR3 length: 15 residues. From germline, CDR1 is MDHEN and CDR2 SYDVKM. V gave up 6 bases and J gave up 4 bases; unmatched junction bases: 6. The CDR3 DNA follows: TGTGCCAGCAGATACCGGGACAGGGCCACCGGGGAGCTGTTTTTT. Its translation is CASRYRDRATGELFF.

The sample holds a few counts of this clone. This chain joins TRBV7-2 and TRBJ2-5; the match to TRBD1 covers 7 bases. This CDR3 region has 12 residues. Germline loops: CDR1 SGHTA, CDR2 FQGNSA. J gave up 7 bases and V 6 bases, and 5 bases lay outside the gene matches. CDR3 bases: TGTGCCAGCAGTGGCCCAGGGGGGACCCAGTACTTC. Translated: CASSGPGGTQYF.

The rearrangement joins TRBV28 to TRBJ2-6, with D possibly matching TRBD1 (5 bases). Germline V gene lookup returns CDR1 MDHEN and CDR2 SYDVKM. V was shortened by 3 bases and J by 2 bases, with 8 bases between the two germline ends. CDR3 size: 15 residues. The CDR3 sequence is CASSLKGAGANVLTF. The CDR3 bases are TGTGCCAGCAGTTTGAAAGGGGCTGGGGCCAACGTCCTGACTTTC.

Only one count was recorded for this clone. This chain links TRBV5-1 with TRBJ2-1, with D possibly being TRBD1 (6 bases). The V end lost 3 bases, the J end lost 9 bases, and 16 bases lay between the germline ends. The V gene's germline CDR1 is SGHRS and CDR2 YFSETQ. The CDR3 spans 14 residues. The CDR3 region has the DNA TGCGCCAGCAGCTCAATATACCAGGGGAGTGAGCAGTTCTTC. Protein product: CASSSIYQGSEQFF.

The J gene is TRBJ2-2, the V gene TRBV2; 8 bases match TRBD1. V dropped 8 bases and J dropped 4; count of bases not matched to a gene: 6. This CDR3 region has 14 residues. Per germline, CDR1 SNHLY and CDR2 FYNNEI. CDR3 region: CASQTGAVTGELFF. In nucleotides, the CDR3 is TGTGCCAGCCAGACAGGGGCGGTCACCGGGGAGCTGTTTTTT.

The CDR3 spells CASSSGANLEQYF. CDR3 nucleotide sequence: TGTGCCAGCAGTAGCGGGGCCAATCTCGAGCAGTACTTC. The J gene is TRBJ2-7, the V gene TRBV28; 7 bases map to TRBD2. Germline-derived CDR1 and CDR2 are MDHEN and SYDVKM. The CDR3 extends over 13 amino acids. Losses at the gene ends were 5 bases for V and 6 bases for J; bases not matched to a gene: 7.

A single count supports this clone. The chain joins TRBV23-1 to TRBJ2-7; TRBD1 matches at 9 bases. TRBV23-1 is sorted into the ORF group, with uncertain function. This CDR3 spans 15 amino acids. The ends lost 3 bases at V and 2 bases at J; junction bases unmatched: 5. CDR3 in amino acids: CASSQSTGGPYEQYF. Here the CDR3 DNA reads TGCGCCAGCAGTCAGTCGACAGGGGGGCCCTACGAGCAGTACTTC.

Only a few counts were recorded for this clone. V usage is TRBV7-9 and J usage is TRBJ1-4; tentative D call: TRBD1 (5 bases). Germline V gene sequence: CDR1 SEHNR, CDR2 FQNEAQ (reference sequence). The V end was cut by 5 bases, the J end by 5 bases, with 12 bases between. The CDR3 has 14 amino acids. The CDR3 sequence: CASSPGSQNEKLFF. In DNA, the CDR3 is TGTGCCAGCAGCCCAGGGTCCCAGAATGAAAAACTGTTTTTT.

This clone was recorded once. The CDR3 nucleotides are TGTGCCTGGAGTAGCGCGGGTCAGCCCCAGCATTTT. Its translation: CAWSSAGQPQHF. The J gene is TRBJ1-5, the V gene TRBV30; D remains ambiguous. The germline V and J ends were trimmed by 2 bases and 6 bases, with 8 bases remaining between them. The CDR3 has 12 residues. Germline V lookup: CDR1 GTSNPN, CDR2 SVGIG (reference sequence).

As for this clone: Other DNA sequences in the sample encode the same CDR3. The chain combines TRBV29-1 with TRBJ2-7; TRBD1 matches 10 bases. The V and J ends lost 3 bases and 2 bases, in that order; junction bases with no gene match: 1. The germline V gene has CDR1 SQVTM and CDR2 ANQGSEA. The CDR3 contains 13 residues. The chain's CDR3 is CSVEGQGTYEQYF. CDR3 DNA sequence: TGCAGCGTTGAGGGACAGGGGACCTACGAGCAGTACTTC.

This clone was seen a single time. The chain couples TRBV19 to TRBJ2-5, with 7 bases matching TRBD1. The CDR3 runs 15 residues. Germline loops: CDR1 LNHDA, CDR2 SQIVND (reference sequence). Trimming cost V 6 bases and J 4 bases; bases outside gene matches: 11. Here the CDR3 reads CASRPVTGYGETQYF. In DNA form, the CDR3 reads TGTGCCAGTAGGCCAGTGACAGGGTACGGAGAGACCCAGTACTTC.

With regard to this clone: Other nucleotide sequences in the sample specify the same CDR3. The V and J genes are TRBV5-1 and TRBJ1-5; no reliable D call. Germline assignment: CDR1 SGHRS and CDR2 YFSETQ. This CDR3 comprises 14 residues. V lost 0 bases to trimming and J lost 0 bases, with 4 bases between them. In nucleotides, the CDR3 is TGCGCCAGCAGCTTGGACGGTAGCAATCAGCCCCAGCATTTT. Amino acid sequence: CASSLDGSNQPQHF.

The gene calls are TRBV5-1 and TRBJ2-5; D ambiguous. The CDR3 extends over 15 amino acids. Germline V gene lookup returns CDR1 SGHRS and CDR2 YFSETQ. Trimming shortened V by 4 bases and J by 4 bases, and 17 bases separated the two germline ends. Written as DNA, the CDR3 is TGCGCCAGCAGCCCCACCCCTACGGCAGGAGAGACCCAGTACTTC. Translating gives CASSPTPTAGETQYF.

The chain combines TRBV6-6 with TRBJ1-5; no clear D. Germline CDR1 reads MNHNY; CDR2 reads SVGAGI (reference sequence). This CDR3 has 12 residues. V lost 4 bases and J lost 6, with 7 bases in between. CDR3 sequence: CASSSSSQPQHF. CDR3 nucleotide sequence: TGTGCCAGCAGTTCCTCCAGTCAGCCCCAGCATTTT.

V gene TRBV5-1 combines with J gene TRBJ1-5, with 9 positions matching TRBD1. Trimming took 3 bases from V and 7 from J; bases not matched to a gene: 2. The CDR3 covers 13 residues. Germline V gene data show CDR1 as SGHRS and CDR2 as YFSETQ. The CDR3 DNA is TGCGCCAGCAGCTGGGACAGGGAACAGCCCCAGCATTTT. Translated: CASSWDREQPQHF.

In DNA, the CDR3 is TGTGCCACCAAGGACAGGGGGCGTTTAAGCACTGAAGCTTTCTTT. Encoded protein: CATKDRGRLSTEAFF. This chain uses TRBV19 with TRBJ1-1; 11 bases fit TRBD1. The CDR3 contains 15 residues. From germline, CDR1 is LNHDA and CDR2 SQIVND (reference sequence). Unmatched junction bases numbered 11, after V lost 10 bases and J lost 4 bases.

V usage is TRBV29-1 and J usage is TRBJ1-1; 8 bases align to TRBD1. J was trimmed by 0 bases and V by 6 bases; bases with no gene match: 9. This CDR3 spans 15 amino acids. Germline loops: CDR1 SQVTM, CDR2 ANQGSEA. CDR3 sequence (DNA): TGCAGCGTCGGACAGGGCGCGATCATGAACACTGAAGCTTTCTTT. Translating gives CSVGQGAIMNTEAFF.

J is TRBJ2-5 and V is TRBV5-1; D uncertain. The ends were cut back, 4 bases at V and 2 bases at J, with 9 bases in the middle. This CDR3 has 13 amino acids. Germline CDR1 is SGHRS and CDR2 is YFSETQ. DNA of the CDR3: TGCGCCAGCAGCCCTGCGGTACAAGAGACCCAGTACTTC. Its protein product is CASSPAVQETQYF.

Here the CDR3 DNA reads TGTGCCAGCAGTCCGGACACGGGGGGCACCGGGGAGCTGTTTTTT. Its translation is CASSPDTGGTGELFF. The chain carries TRBV2 and TRBJ2-2; 7 bases match TRBD2. J lost 4 bases, V lost 5 bases, and 7 bases had no gene match. Looked up from germline, CDR1 is SNHLY and CDR2 is FYNNEI. The CDR3 extends over 15 amino acids.

This chain connects TRBV2 to TRBJ2-5; 12 bases are shared with TRBD1. This CDR3 contains 16 residues. V was pared by 5 bases and J by 5 bases, with 9 bases of the junction left unmatched. Germline-derived CDR1 and CDR2 are SNHLY and FYNNEI. Here the CDR3 reads CASSQGDRGRLETQYF. The CDR3 bases are TGTGCCAGCAGTCAAGGGGACAGGGGGCGCTTGGAGACCCAGTACTTC. The full variable domain, with the rest looked up from reference TRBV2 and TRBJ2-5, is EPEVTQTPSHQVTQMGQEVILRCVPISNHLYFYWYRQILGQKVEFLVSFYNNEISEKSEIFDDQFSVERPDGSNFTLKIRSTKLEDSAMYFCASSQGDRGRLETQYFGPGTRLLVL.

The rearrangement joins TRBV19 to TRBJ1-1; perhaps TRBD1 as D (5 bases). The CDR3 contains 14 residues. Looked up from germline, CDR1 is LNHDA and CDR2 is SQIVND (reference sequence). V gave up 5 bases and J gave up 0 bases, with 10 bases separating them. The CDR3 nucleotides read TGTGCCAGTAGTGTGACAGAAGTGAACACTGAAGCTTTCTTT. Its protein product is CASSVTEVNTEAFF.

The rearrangement uses TRBV5-1 and TRBJ2-5; the D gene is possibly TRBD1 (6 bases). Trimming cost V 0 bases and J 1 base, with 7 bases left between them. Germline V gene lookup returns CDR1 SGHRS and CDR2 YFSETQ. The CDR3 has 14 residues. CDR3 protein: CASSLAGAQETQYF. DNA of the CDR3: TGCGCCAGCAGCTTGGCAGGGGCCCAAGAGACCCAGTACTTC.

CDR3 coding DNA: TGTGCCAGCACCGTACTAGCGGGGGGGCAAGAGACCCAGTACTTC. Amino acids: CASTVLAGGQETQYF. The chain recombines TRBV2 with TRBJ2-5, with 13 bases identical to TRBD2. The trim removed 7 bases at V and 2 bases at J, leaving 4 bases unmatched. The CDR3 is 15 residues long. Germline values: CDR1 SNHLY, CDR2 FYNNEI.

This clone was picked up one time. The chain recombines TRBV19 with TRBJ1-5; a possible D gene is TRBD1 (5 bases). The CDR3 loop spans 13 amino acids. Germline V lookup: CDR1 LNHDA, CDR2 SQIVND (reference sequence). Trimming cost V 7 bases and J 5 bases, with 12 bases left between them. CDR3 sequence reads: CASTTDSYQPQHF. CDR3 DNA: TGTGCCAGTACCACCGACAGTTATCAGCCCCAGCATTTT. Looking up the rest from reference TRBV19 and TRBJ1-5 gives the full variable domain: DGGITQSPKYLFRKEGQNVTLSCEQNLNHDAMYWYRQDPGQGLRLIYYSQIVNDFQKGDIAEGYSVSREKKESFPLTVTSAQKNPTAFYLCASTTDSYQPQHFGDGTRLSIL.